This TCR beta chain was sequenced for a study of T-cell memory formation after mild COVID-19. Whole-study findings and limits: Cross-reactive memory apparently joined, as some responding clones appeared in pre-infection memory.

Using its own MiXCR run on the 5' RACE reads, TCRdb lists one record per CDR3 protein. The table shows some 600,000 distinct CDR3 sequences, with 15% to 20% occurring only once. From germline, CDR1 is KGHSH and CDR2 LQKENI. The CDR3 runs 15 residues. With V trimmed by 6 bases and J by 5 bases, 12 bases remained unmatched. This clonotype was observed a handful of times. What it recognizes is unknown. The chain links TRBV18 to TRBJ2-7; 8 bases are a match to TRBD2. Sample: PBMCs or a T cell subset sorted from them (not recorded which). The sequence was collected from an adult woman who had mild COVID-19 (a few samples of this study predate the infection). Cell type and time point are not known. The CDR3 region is CASSGSAGGLDEQYF. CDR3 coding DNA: TGTGCCAGCTCCGGATCCGCGGGAGGCTTAGACGAGCAGTACTTC.